This T cell receptor (beta chain) was recovered during a study of cytomegalovirus exposure and HLA in healthy donors. General study points: For TCR beta chains, V- and J-gene trimming was later linked to a missense DCLRE1C variant. TCR beta V segments were, for the most part, productive about 87% or about 30% of the time in an earlier analysis. The listing of fewer than 200 TCR beta chains classed them as cytomegalovirus-associated.

The PCR had 60 Vbeta and 13 Jbeta primers. TCRdb keeps only in-frame clones here, not all; method: immunoSEQ multiplex PCR. The sample records over 150,000 clones, about four fifths being singletons. This clone was found a few times. Its matching antigen is unknown. The sequenced sample was PBMCs. The TCR was taken from a male donor in good health and CMV-seropositive.

Written as DNA, the CDR3 is TGTGCCAGCAGGAGGAGGGGAGACACTGAAGCTTTCTTT. Amino acid sequence: CASRRRGDTEAFF. The chain couples TRBV6-5 to TRBJ1-1, with D maybe TRBD1 (5 bases). The CDR3 consists of 13 residues. V lost 6 bases and J lost 3, with 11 bases in between. Germline CDR1 MNHEY, CDR2 SVGAGI.